This TCR beta chain was sequenced during a study of CD4 T cells in relation to SARS-CoV-2 and coronaviruses. Comments on this clone: What it binds is unknown.

Before the COVID-19 pandemic, during about 2010-2019, CD4+ T cells were taken from unexposed donors. The cells were cultured for around ten days before CD4+ T cells were isolated. Here immunoSEQ multiplex PCR was the method, and the copy in TCRdb shows in-frame clones only, minus some. This table holds fewer than 25,000 clones, over 65% found once. The TCR sequence derives from a human donor in good health. The sample consisted of CD4+ T cells from PBMCs, cultured in vitro.

The CDR3 nucleotides are TGTGCCAGCAGCTCGCCGGGACAGGGCCCGAAATCGGAGCAGTTCTTC. Amino acid sequence: CASSSPGQGPKSEQFF. The gene calls are TRBV5-4 and TRBJ2-1, with 9 nucleotides matching TRBD1. The germline gives CDR1 SGHNT, CDR2 YYREEE (reference sequence). This CDR3 comprises 16 residues. V trimming: 3 bases; J trimming: 10 bases; junction bases outside the gene matches: 14.